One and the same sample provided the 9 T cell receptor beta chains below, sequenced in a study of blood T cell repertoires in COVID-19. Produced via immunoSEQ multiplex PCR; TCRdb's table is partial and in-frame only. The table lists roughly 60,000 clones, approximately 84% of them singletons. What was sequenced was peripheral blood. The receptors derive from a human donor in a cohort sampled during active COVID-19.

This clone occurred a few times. CDR3 in DNA: TGTGCCTCCAAGACCGGGACAGGCGACAAACTGTTTTTT. Its translation is CASKTGTGDKLFF. The chain combines TRBV2 with TRBJ1-4; the match to TRBD1 covers 8 bases. CDR1 and CDR2 from the germline V gene are SNHLY and FYNNEI. The CDR3 runs to 13 residues. V trimming: 11 bases; J trimming: 11 bases; junction bases outside the gene matches: 13.

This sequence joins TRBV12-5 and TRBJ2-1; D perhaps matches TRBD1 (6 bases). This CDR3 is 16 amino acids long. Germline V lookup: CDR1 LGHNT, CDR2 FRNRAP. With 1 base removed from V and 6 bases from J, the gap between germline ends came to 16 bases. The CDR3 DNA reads TGTGCTAGTGGTTTGGGGATCGGACAGCCTATCAATGAGCAGTTCTTC. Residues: CASGLGIGQPINEQFF.

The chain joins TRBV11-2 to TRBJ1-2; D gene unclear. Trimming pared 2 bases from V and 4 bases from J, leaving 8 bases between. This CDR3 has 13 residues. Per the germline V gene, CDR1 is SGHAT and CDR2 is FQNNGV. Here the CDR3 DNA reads TGTGCCAGCAGCTTACAGGCCGGCTATGGCTACACCTTC. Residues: CASSLQAGYGYTF.

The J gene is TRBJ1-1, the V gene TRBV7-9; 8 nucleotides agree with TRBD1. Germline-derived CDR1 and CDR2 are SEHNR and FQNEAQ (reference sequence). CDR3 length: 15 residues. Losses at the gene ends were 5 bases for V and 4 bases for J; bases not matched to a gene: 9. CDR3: CASSLQGASGTEAFF. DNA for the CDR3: TGTGCCAGCAGCCTGCAGGGGGCCTCTGGCACTGAAGCTTTCTTT.

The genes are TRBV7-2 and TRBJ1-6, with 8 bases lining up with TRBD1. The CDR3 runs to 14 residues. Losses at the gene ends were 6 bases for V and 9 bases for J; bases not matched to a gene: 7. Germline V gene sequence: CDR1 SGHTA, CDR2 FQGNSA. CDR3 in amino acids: CASRPQGGTSPLHF. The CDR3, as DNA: TGTGCCAGCAGACCACAGGGGGGGACTTCACCCCTCCACTTT.

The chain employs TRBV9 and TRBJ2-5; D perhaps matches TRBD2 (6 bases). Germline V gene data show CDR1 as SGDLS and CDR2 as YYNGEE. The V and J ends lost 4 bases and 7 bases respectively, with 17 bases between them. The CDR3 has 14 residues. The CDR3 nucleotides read TGTGCCAGCAGCCCCCGGTCGGGGGTGGCGACCCAGTACTTC. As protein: CASSPRSGVATQYF.

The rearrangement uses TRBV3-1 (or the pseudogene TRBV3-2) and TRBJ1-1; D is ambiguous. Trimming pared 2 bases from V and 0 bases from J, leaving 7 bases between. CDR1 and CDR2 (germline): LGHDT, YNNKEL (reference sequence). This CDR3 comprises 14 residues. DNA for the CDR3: TGTGCCAGCAGCCAATCGGCGGTGAACACTGAAGCTTTCTTT. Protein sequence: CASSQSAVNTEAFF.

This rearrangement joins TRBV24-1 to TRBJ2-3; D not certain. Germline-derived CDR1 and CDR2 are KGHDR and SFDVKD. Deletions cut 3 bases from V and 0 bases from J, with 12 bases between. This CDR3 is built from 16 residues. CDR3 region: CATSDTTSGSTDTQYF. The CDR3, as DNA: TGTGCCACCAGTGATACTACAAGTGGTAGCACAGATACGCAGTATTTT.

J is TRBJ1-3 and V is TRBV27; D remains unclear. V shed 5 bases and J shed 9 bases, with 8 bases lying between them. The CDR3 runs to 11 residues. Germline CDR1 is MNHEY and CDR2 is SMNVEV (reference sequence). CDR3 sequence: CASSNGGTIYF. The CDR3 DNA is TGTGCCAGCAGTAATGGCGGCACCATATATTTT.